The clone carrying this TCR beta chain was counted between two and nine times. Its cognate antigen is unknown. Sequencing was performed with immunoSEQ multiplex PCR; in TCRdb, only in-frame clones are kept and a portion is missing. The table records 10,000 to 14,000 clones, 67% of them present only once. CDR1 and CDR2 from the germline V gene are LNHDA and SQIVND (reference sequence). The CDR3 spans 16 residues. The V and J ends lost 6 bases and 5 bases, in that order; junction bases with no gene match: 11. The source of the sample is a study of CD4+ T cells in melanoma. Whole-study findings and limits: A reported correlation linked neoantigen-specific CD4+ T cells to CD8+, macrophage and B cell function.

The sequence came from a human donor with melanoma. The sequencing input was cells from a culture (not recorded whether cultured in vitro). The chain combines TRBV19 with TRBJ2-7; 12 bases align to TRBD2. DNA for the CDR3: TGTGCCAGTAGCCCTAGGACTAGCGGGGTCTGGCACGAGCAGTACTTC. It codes for CASSPRTSGVWHEQYF.